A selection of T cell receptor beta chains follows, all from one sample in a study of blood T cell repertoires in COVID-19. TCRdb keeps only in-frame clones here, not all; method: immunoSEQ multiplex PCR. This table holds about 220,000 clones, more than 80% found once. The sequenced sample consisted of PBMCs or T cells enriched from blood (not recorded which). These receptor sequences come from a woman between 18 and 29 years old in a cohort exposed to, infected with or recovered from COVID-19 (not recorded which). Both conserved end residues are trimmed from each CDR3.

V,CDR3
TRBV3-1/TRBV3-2,ASSQAAAAGANVLT
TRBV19,ASSTGQTYEQY
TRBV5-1,ASSLEGVSNQPQH
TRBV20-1,SARVPREQY
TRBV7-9,ASSLGSTNYGYT
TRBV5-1,ASSSNRGNEKLF
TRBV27,ASSRGTSQETQY
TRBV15,ATSRVSGGETQY
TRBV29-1,SVGDGYT
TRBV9,ASSVGDTSYEQY
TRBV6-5,ASSYSGAPNTGELF
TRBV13,ASSFPGQGLGYGYT
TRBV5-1,ASSLEAAGGSVGG
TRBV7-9,ASSFGAGGPNEQF
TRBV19,ASSIGANQETQY
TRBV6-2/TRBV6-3,ASSRGQNEQF